One T cell receptor (beta chain) is described in this entry. Its target is unknown. These data come from a study of blood T cells in healthy people across ages. General study points: Long-lived and aged donors differed, with more naive CD4+ cells and higher diversity in the long-lived.

V was trimmed by 4 bases and J by 4 bases, leaving 14 bases between them. Germline CDR1 is SGDLS and CDR2 is YYNGEE. This CDR3 contains 14 residues. The second PCR ran about 6 to 12 cycles with a sample-barcoded 5' primer and J-beta primers. Every sample gave at least 2.5 million paired-end reads containing CDR3. TCRdb re-analysed the 5' RACE reads in MiXCR, keeping a single row per CDR3 protein. The sample yields 750,000 to 950,000 distinct CDR3 sequences, about 27% seen once. The sample was also linked to a second study, of T cells of mothers and their children. As reported in that work: The effect of thymic selection on TCR recombination output is similar between related and unrelated pairs.

The origin of this receptor is a middle-aged woman in good health. Sequenced sample: blood. The chain combines TRBV9 with TRBJ1-2; TRBD1 is a possible D gene (6 bases). The CDR3 region has the DNA TGTGCCAGCAGCCTGACAGGAACCTTCTATGGCTACACCTTC. As protein: CASSLTGTFYGYTF.